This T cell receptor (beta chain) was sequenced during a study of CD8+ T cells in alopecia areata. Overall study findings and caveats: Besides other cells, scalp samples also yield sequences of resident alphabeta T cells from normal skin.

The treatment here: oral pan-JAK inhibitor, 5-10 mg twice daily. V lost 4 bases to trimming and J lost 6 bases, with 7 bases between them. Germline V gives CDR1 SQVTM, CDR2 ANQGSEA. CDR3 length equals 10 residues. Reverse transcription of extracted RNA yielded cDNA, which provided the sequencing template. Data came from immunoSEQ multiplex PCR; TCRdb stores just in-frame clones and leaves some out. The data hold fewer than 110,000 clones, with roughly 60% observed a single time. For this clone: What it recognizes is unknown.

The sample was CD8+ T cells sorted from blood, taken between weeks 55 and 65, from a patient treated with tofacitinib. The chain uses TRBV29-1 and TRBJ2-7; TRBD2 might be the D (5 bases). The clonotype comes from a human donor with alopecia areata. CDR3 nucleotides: TGCAGCGTTGGCGGGTCCGAGCAGTACTTC. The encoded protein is CSVGGSEQYF.